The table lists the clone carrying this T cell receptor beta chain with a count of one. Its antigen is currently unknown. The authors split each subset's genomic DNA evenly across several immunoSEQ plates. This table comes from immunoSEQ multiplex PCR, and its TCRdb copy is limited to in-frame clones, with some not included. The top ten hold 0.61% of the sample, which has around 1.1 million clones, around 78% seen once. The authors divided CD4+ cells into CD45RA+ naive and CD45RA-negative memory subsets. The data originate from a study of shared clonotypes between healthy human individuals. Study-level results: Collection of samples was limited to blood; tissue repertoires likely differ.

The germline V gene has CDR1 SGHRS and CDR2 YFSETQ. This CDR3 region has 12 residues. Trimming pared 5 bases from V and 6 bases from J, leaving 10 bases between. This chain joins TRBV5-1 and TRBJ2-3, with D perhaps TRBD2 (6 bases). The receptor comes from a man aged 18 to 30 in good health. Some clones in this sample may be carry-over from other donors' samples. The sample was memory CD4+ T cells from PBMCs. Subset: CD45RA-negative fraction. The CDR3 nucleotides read TGCGCCAGCAGGCCGGGAGAGGATACGCAGTATTTT. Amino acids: CASRPGEDTQYF.